This TCR beta chain was retrieved from a study of T cell repertoires in ileal Crohn's disease. Study context: Surgery for a complication: stricturing in roughly 61%, penetrating in approximately 40%.

Assay: immunoSEQ multiplex PCR; the TCRdb copy retains only in-frame clones and omits some. The sample consists of over 10,000 clones, around 70% of them appearing once. Study outcomes and limitations: Clonal expansions were more frequent in active smokers than non-smokers at surgery.

Regarding this clone: Its antigen is still unknown.

Time point in this sample: neoterminal ileum biopsy at postoperative endoscopy, about 6 months after surgery. CDR1 LNHNV and CDR2 YYDKDF come from the germline V gene (reference sequence). Unmatched junction bases numbered 4, after V lost 5 bases and J lost 7 bases. The CDR3 sequence is 13 residues long. The sequence came from an adult with Crohn's disease. This chain uses TRBV15 with TRBJ2-2; 7 positions match TRBD2. Sequenced sample: ileal tissue. DNA for the CDR3: TGTGCCACCAGCCTGGAGCGGGGCGGGGAGCTGTTTTTT. Translating gives CATSLERGGELFF.